This T cell receptor beta chain was captured by sequencing in a study of cytomegalovirus exposure and HLA in healthy donors. Study as a whole: A preliminary data release comprised tens of millions of unique TCRs obtained from HLA-typed donors.

Both 60 Vbeta primers and 13 Jbeta primers went into the PCR. Repertoires were generated with immunoSEQ multiplex PCR, while TCRdb's copy carries only in-frame clones and drops some. Of over 65,000 clones in the sample, around four fifths were seen once. CDR3 length: 16 amino acids. Germline values: CDR1 SSHAT, CDR2 FNYEAQ (reference sequence). V dropped 5 bases and J dropped 7; count of bases not matched to a gene: 13. To note about this clone: Its antigen is unknown.

Findings and caveats of the study: When a later analysis compared HLA-associated TCR beta chains with equally common others, the HLA-associated chains turned out to be more clonally expanded and to have lower generation probabilities. Later work found that TCR association rates differed between HLA loci; DRB1 had the most and HLA-C the fewest. An observed cluster of highly shared sequence variants was recorded as a likely sequencing artifact.

This sequence was found in a human donor in good health. The source material was PBMCs. The chain joins TRBV7-7 to TRBJ1-4, with TRBD1 matching 7 bases. As DNA, the CDR3 is TGTGCCAGCAGCCCCGCGGAGGGGGCGAGCGGTGAAAAACTGTTTTTT. Encoded protein: CASSPAEGASGEKLFF.